The rows below give T cell receptor beta chains drawn from one sample of a study of blood T cell repertoires in COVID-19. The repertoire was sequenced with immunoSEQ multiplex PCR; TCRdb's copy has only in-frame clones and lacks some. The sample has about 130,000 clones; roughly 89% are singletons. Sequences were obtained from peripheral blood. All receptors derive from a man in his 60s with active or convalescent COVID-19. Each CDR3 is given without its conserved first and last residue. Each record gives: D gene, V gene, J gene, CDR3 protein. A D gene is named only where the DNA matches it firmly.

-	TRBV19	TRBJ2-3	ASSIDRNTDTQY
TRBD1	TRBV7-2	TRBJ1-6	ASSSQGAGRSPLH
TRBD2	TRBV5-4	TRBJ2-2	ASSSRTSGSLAGELF
-	TRBV18	TRBJ1-1	ASSPLTRVVNTEAF
TRBD2	TRBV9	TRBJ2-7	ASSPTAGGRAEQY
-	TRBV20-1	TRBJ2-4	SARVTNIQY
TRBD1	TRBV7-9	TRBJ1-5	ASSFQGANQPQH
-	TRBV10-3	TRBJ1-6	AISEFRVENSPLH
TRBD2	TRBV4-1	TRBJ2-1	ASSQDSGLAGVEEQF
-	TRBV24-1	TRBJ2-5	ATSDFKAGGWIETQY
-	TRBV7-2	TRBJ2-1	ASSFGGYSYNEQF
-	TRBV18	TRBJ1-1	ASSGDGMNTEAF
TRBD1	TRBV6-1	TRBJ1-2	ASSESGQGASGYT
TRBD1	TRBV18	TRBJ1-1	ASSPGTGTEWAF
TRBD1	TRBV2	TRBJ1-4	ARGQGRATNEKLF
-	TRBV24-1	TRBJ2-7	ATSEGANYEQY
TRBD1	TRBV30	TRBJ1-2	AWEGAVYGYT
TRBD1	TRBV2	TRBJ1-2	ASSPGQADF
TRBD1	TRBV7-9	TRBJ1-2	ASSYPGQGADDYGYT
TRBD1	TRBV5-5	TRBJ1-4	ASSPSGTGHEKLF
-	TRBV5-1	TRBJ2-1	ASSSLRQSSYNEQF
TRBD2	TRBV24-1	TRBJ2-1	ATSDRGTSGGNSHQF
-	TRBV6-5	TRBJ1-2	ASRRGFPYGYT
TRBD2	TRBV6-1	TRBJ2-7	ASSEGLAGPYEQY
-	TRBV6-2/TRBV6-3	TRBJ1-2	ASSPDRSVGYT
TRBD2	TRBV4-1	TRBJ2-2	ASSQGVAGVIIGELF
-	TRBV4-2	TRBJ1-2	ASTGNEGTSYGYT
-	TRBV28	TRBJ1-1	ASSSHLAEAF
TRBD1	TRBV6-5	TRBJ2-7	ASSFGTGKNEQY
-	TRBV6-1	TRBJ1-2	ASSEAGRYYGYT
TRBD1	TRBV7-2	TRBJ1-2	ASSLRGPGYGYT
-	TRBV27	TRBJ2-3	ASSLGHRTDTQY
-	TRBV30	TRBJ2-2	AWSRVDTGELF
-	TRBV5-4	TRBJ2-5	ASTLRGRGQETQY
TRBD1	TRBV2	TRBJ2-3	ASSAGATGGARADTQY
-	TRBV5-6	TRBJ1-2	ASSFLTALFSNYGYT
TRBD2	TRBV7-2	TRBJ2-3	ASSWLAGATDTQY
-	TRBV19	TRBJ2-1	ASSMESGLGEQF
-	TRBV5-5	TRBJ1-5	ASSLEGGRDQPQH
-	TRBV4-3	TRBJ1-4	ASSGRYRSNEKLF
TRBD2	TRBV7-2	TRBJ2-5	ASSTGLAGQETQY
-	TRBV29-1	TRBJ2-7	SVQHQLTAPEQY
-	TRBV25-1	TRBJ2-7	ASSEAFYEQY
-	TRBV7-8	TRBJ1-2	ASSLGVSSSGYT